The T cell receptor beta chain described here comes from a study of blood T cells in healthy people across ages. For the study at large: In model experiments, template switching was able to capture about one barcoded beta molecule for every two T cells that were present.

This clonotype was recorded only once. The antigen remains undetermined. No fewer than 7 million PBMCs went into each sample. Study-wide results and caveats: Unsorted PBMC material precluded a definitive naive versus antigen-experienced comparison. While age rose, TCR beta diversity per million T cells dropped in a roughly linear way.

Using a J-beta primer mix together with a sample-barcoded 5' primer, a second PCR was run for roughly 7 to 11 cycles. TCRdb passed the 5' RACE reads through MiXCR, listing each CDR3 protein once. The sample lists over 1.5 million distinct CDR3 sequences; around half were seen once. V was pared by 4 bases and J by 4 bases, with 13 bases between. The length of the CDR3 is 14 residues. The germline V gene has CDR1 SEHNR and CDR2 FQNEAQ (reference sequence). The V gene is TRBV7-9, the J gene TRBJ1-2; possible D gene TRBD1, 5 bases. Sequencing used blood. This clonotype originated in a middle-aged woman in good health. CDR3 amino acids: CASSWDSGAYGYTF. DNA for the CDR3: TGTGCCAGCAGCTGGGACTCCGGGGCCTATGGCTACACCTTC.